This T cell receptor (beta chain) emerged from a study of blood T cell repertoires in COVID-19. Overall study: Some COVID-19 samples were acute and others convalescent; all came from the United States, Italy and Spain. Sources were T cells, B-cell-depleted T cells, or PBMCs; the material itself was cDNA or gDNA.

Clones were read by immunoSEQ multiplex PCR, and TCRdb kept only the in-frame ones, dropping some. The sample lists 90,000 to 130,000 clones, 75% to 85% seen once, with about 15% in the top ten. The J segment lost 3 bases and the V segment lost 0 bases, leaving 1 base of the junction unmatched. CDR3 length: 14 residues. Germline V CDR1 and CDR2: SGHTA, FQGNSA. The sample consisted of peripheral blood. The chain employs TRBV7-2 and TRBJ2-7; 8 bases fit TRBD2. This TCR was recovered from a woman aged 55-70 years with acute or convalescent COVID-19. The CDR3 region is CASSLALAGYEQYF. CDR3 sequence (DNA): TGTGCCAGCAGCTTAGCGCTAGCGGGCTACGAGCAGTACTTC.